The rows below give T cell receptor beta chains drawn from one sample of a study of OX40 agonist ivuxolimab in advanced cancers. Only in-frame clones appear in the TCRdb table, and some are missing; sequencing was by immunoSEQ multiplex PCR. The data contain roughly 76,000 clones, 85% of them singletons. This sample comprised CD4+ or CD8+ T cells sorted from blood, obtained in a trial of the OX40 agonist ivuxolimab. The receptor source for this set is an adult with an advanced solid tumor such as melanoma, head and neck, liver or kidney cancer. Each CDR3 is given with its conserved first and last residue. D genes are given only for firm matches. Not every row has a clone size; where given, it reads once, few, many or a size class.

j_call d_call clone_size v_call cdr3_aa cdr3_nt
TRBJ1-1 . . TRBV27 CASSLNPDWRGTEAFF TGTGCCAGCAGTTTAAACCCTGACTGGAGGGGCACTGAAGCTTTCTTT
TRBJ2-3 TRBD2 . TRBV27 CASSLTQRGRADTQYF TGTGCCAGCAGTTTGACCCAGCGGGGGCGAGCAGATACGCAGTATTTT
TRBJ1-5 TRBD1 . TRBV18 CASSKQGADQPQHF TGTGCCAGCTCGAAACAGGGGGCGGATCAGCCCCAGCATTTT
TRBJ2-5 TRBD2 . TRBV30 CAWSWGGRETQYF TGTGCCTGGTCATGGGGGGGTAGGGAGACCCAGTACTTC
TRBJ2-3 . . TRBV5-1 CASGQLGGTDTQYF TGCGCCAGCGGTCAGCTAGGGGGCACAGATACGCAGTATTTT
TRBJ1-1 . . TRBV7-2 CASSLGQVGTEAFF TGTGCCAGCAGCTTAGGACAGGTTGGGACTGAAGCTTTCTTT
TRBJ1-1 . few TRBV29-1 CSVSRGNTEAFF TGCAGCGTGTCCCGGGGGAACACTGAAGCTTTCTTT
TRBJ2-5 . . TRBV7-8 CASSLPGTSQETQYF TGTGCCAGCAGCTTGCCCGGGACTTCACAAGAGACCCAGTACTTC
TRBJ1-1 . . TRBV19 CASSRRGVAEAFF TGTGCCAGTAGCAGACGGGGGGTGGCTGAAGCTTTCTTT
TRBJ2-5 . . TRBV10-3 CAIRIQETQYF TGTGCCATCCGGATCCAAGAGACCCAGTACTTC
TRBJ2-7 . once TRBV18 CASYSGGGGYEQYF TGTGCCAGCTACTCGGGTGGGGGCGGCTACGAGCAGTACTTC
TRBJ1-5 . . TRBV6-5 CASSDSIGTIHF TGTGCCAGCAGTGATAGTATTGGTACGATTCATTTT
TRBJ2-2 . . TRBV6-6 CASMRRGAGELFF TGTGCCAGCATGAGGAGAGGCGCCGGGGAGCTGTTTTTT
TRBJ2-1 TRBD1 . TRBV5-1 CASSFGTEYNEQFF TGCGCCAGCAGCTTCGGGACAGAGTACAATGAGCAGTTCTTC
TRBJ1-3 . . TRBV9 CASSVVGGGTGNTIYF TGTGCCAGCAGCGTAGTAGGGGGTGGTACTGGAAACACCATATATTTT
TRBJ1-1 . . TRBV2 CASSEFGPRGITEAFF TGTGCCAGCAGTGAATTTGGCCCCAGGGGAATCACTGAAGCTTTCTTT
TRBJ2-1 . . TRBV7-3 CASSLIRENNEQFF TGTGCCAGCAGCTTAATACGGGAGAACAATGAGCAGTTCTTC
TRBJ2-7 TRBD1 . TRBV6-5 CASNFGQGQGEQYF TGTGCCAGCAATTTCGGACAGGGACAAGGCGAGCAGTACTTC